This is a list of T cell receptor beta chains from one sample in a study of PD-1 blockade in classical Hodgkin lymphoma. The data were produced by immunoSEQ multiplex PCR, yet TCRdb's version contains in-frame clones alone and is incomplete. The table has some 18,000 clones, around 80% seen once. The sequencing here drew on peripheral blood mononuclear cells (PBMCs), taken before the second cycle of nivolumab. Receptors were obtained from a human donor with classical Hodgkin lymphoma. Both conserved end residues are part of each CDR3. The D gene is left open where the match is weak. Rows give clone size only sometimes, using once, few, many, or a class for an expanded clone.

D gene	V gene	J gene	clone size	CDR3 DNA	CDR3 protein
NA	TRBV7-9	TRBJ2-7	NA	TGTGCCAGCAGCTCCCTAAGGGTAATAAACTTC	CASSSLRVINF
TRBD2	TRBV7-2	TRBJ2-1	NA	TGTGCCAGCAGCTTAGGCCTAGCGGACTACAATGAGCAGTTCTTC	CASSLGLADYNEQFF
TRBD2	TRBV6-5	TRBJ2-2	NA	TGCGCCAGCAGTTACGGTCTAGCGGTAAACACCGGGGAGCTGTTTTTT	CASSYGLAVNTGELFF
TRBD1	TRBV7-9	TRBJ1-2	few	TGTGCCAGCAGCTCCGTGACAGGGGTGTACGGCTACACCTTC	CASSSVTGVYGYTF
TRBD1	TRBV2	TRBJ2-3	NA	TGTGCCAGCTCCCGGACAGGGGGCACAGATACGCAGTATTTT	CASSRTGGTDTQYF
TRBD2	TRBV6-6	TRBJ2-7	NA	TGTGCCAGCAGCCGGACTAGCGCCTACGAGCAGTACTTC	CASSRTSAYEQYF
TRBD2	TRBV19	TRBJ2-5	NA	TGTGCCAGTAGGCCAAGCGGGGGGGCGGCGTACTTC	CASRPSGGAAYF
NA	TRBV19	TRBJ2-7	few	TGTGCCAGTAGCGAAGGGGGAGGCTACGAGCAGTACTTC	CASSEGGGYEQYF
NA	TRBV20-1	TRBJ2-7	NA	TGCAGTGCTAGTGCAAGCCGCGAGCAGTACTTC	CSASASREQYF
TRBD2	TRBV25-1	TRBJ2-1	NA	TGTGCCAGCAGTGAATGGTACGGGGGGGCCTACAATGAGCAGTTCTTC	CASSEWYGGAYNEQFF
NA	TRBV5-1	TRBJ2-5	NA	TGCGCCAGCAGCTTTGGGGATTATCAAGAGACCCAGTACTTC	CASSFGDYQETQYF
TRBD2	TRBV7-2	TRBJ2-2	NA	TGTGCCAGCAGCTTAGTGGGACTAGCCGGAGGGACCGGGGAGCTGTTTTTT	CASSLVGLAGGTGELFF
NA	TRBV5-6	TRBJ2-7	once	TGTGCCAGCAGCTTACGGTTCGAGCAGTACTTC	CASSLRFEQYF
NA	TRBV5-6	TRBJ2-7	NA	TGTGCCAGCAGCAGTCGACATGGGTTTGGATCCTACGAGCAGTACTTC	CASSSRHGFGSYEQYF
NA	TRBV5-1	TRBJ1-4	NA	TGCGCCAGCAGCTTAAATATGAGGTTGGGTGAAAAACTGTTTTTT	CASSLNMRLGEKLFF
NA	TRBV10-3	TRBJ2-7	NA	TGTGCCATCAGTGAGACAGGTGAGCAGTACTTC	CAISETGEQYF
NA	TRBV19	TRBJ1-5	NA	TGTGCCAGTAAGACGGACGGCTATAGCAATCAGCCCCAGCATTTT	CASKTDGYSNQPQHF
NA	TRBV7-2	TRBJ1-5	few	TGTGCCAGCAGCCAGACCGCGGGCCCCCAGCATTTT	CASSQTAGPQHF
NA	TRBV19	TRBJ1-4	few	TGTGCCAGTAGTATTGGGACAACAACTAATGAAAAACTGTTTTTT	CASSIGTTTNEKLFF
NA	TRBV5-1	TRBJ2-7	NA	TGCGCCAGCACCCTCTCTGGAGGGAAAGCCTACGAGCAGTACTTC	CASTLSGGKAYEQYF
NA	TRBV7-2	TRBJ1-2	few	TGTGCCAGCAGCTTAGCGCGCAGGGGCGACTATGGCTACACCTTC	CASSLARRGDYGYTF
TRBD1	TRBV10-3	TRBJ1-1	NA	TGTGCCATCAAGCCCGACGGGACAGGGAGCACTGAAGCTTTCTTT	CAIKPDGTGSTEAFF
TRBD2	TRBV27	TRBJ2-5	NA	TGTGCCAGCAGTTTTGCCGGACTAGCGGGGGGACAAGAGACCCAGTACTTC	CASSFAGLAGGQETQYF
TRBD2	TRBV6-9	TRBJ2-5	NA	TGTGCCAGCAGTCCCACTAGCGGGGATCAAGAGACCCAGTACTTC	CASSPTSGDQETQYF
NA	TRBV27	TRBJ2-2	few	TGTGCCAGCAGTTACCCAGGCGGGGAGCTGTTTTTT	CASSYPGGELFF
NA	TRBV7-9	TRBJ2-7	NA	TGTGCCAGCAGCTTAAAAAGCGAGGCCTACGAGCAGTACTTC	CASSLKSEAYEQYF
NA	TRBV5-1	TRBJ2-5	NA	TGCGCCAGCAGCCTAGTATCCGAGACCCAGTACTTC	CASSLVSETQYF
NA	TRBV11-2	TRBJ2-5	once	TGTGCCAGCAGCACCGGGGGGCTAGTAAGAGAGACCCAGTACTTC	CASSTGGLVRETQYF
NA	TRBV18	TRBJ1-6	NA	TGTGCCAGCTCCCGTACAGGGATGGGTGGCGATTCACCCCTCCACTTT	CASSRTGMGGDSPLHF